Sequencing of this TCR beta chain was carried out in a study of post-analysis software for immune sequencing data. Overall study: There were relapsing-remitting, secondary progressive and progressive-relapsing multiple sclerosis among the disease courses included. Broader study findings: F measure clustering grouped samples strongly by preparation batch. The study found TRBV5-6, TRBV5-1 and TRBV20-1 among roughly 5 TRBV segments more frequent in patients than controls. Patients with multiple sclerosis recorded significantly lower normalized Chao1 diversity than controls, the study found.

This clonotype came up a few times. Its antigen is unknown. TCR beta cDNA libraries had unique molecular identifiers. When roughly 0.9 to 10 million T cells were used, they gave hundreds of thousands of cDNA molecules. MiXCR, applied by TCRdb to the PCR reads, yields one record per CDR3 protein. Among hundreds of thousands of distinct CDR3 sequences, around 27% were seen once, and the ten largest hold about 0.5%. The V gene's germline CDR1 is SEHNR and CDR2 FQNEAQ (reference sequence). The CDR3 runs 14 residues. V lost 7 bases, J lost 0 bases, and 12 bases lay in between. The sequence derives from a girl under 18 with multiple sclerosis. The chain has TRBV7-9 and TRBJ1-1; D possibly corresponds to TRBD1 (6 bases). Sequenced: blood. In DNA, the CDR3 is TGTGCCAGCACCAGGGGCGCTATGAACACTGAAGCTTTCTTT. Protein sequence: CASTRGAMNTEAFF.